Listed below are T cell receptor beta chains from one sample, sequenced in a study of human thymus T cells. Method: immunoSEQ multiplex PCR; TCRdb's copy keeps in-frame clones and lacks some. This sample has roughly 60,000 clones, with nearly 95% found just once. Sequencing was done on a sample of blood. These receptors were taken from a boy under three years old with a congenital heart defect but otherwise immunologically healthy. The CDR3 runs from the conserved cysteine through the conserved F or W. D genes are given only for firm matches. Clone size is shown for a subset of rows, as once, few, many or a class of expanded clone.

TRBV7-8	TRBJ2-1	NA	NA	CASSSPLGEAYNEQFF	TGTGCCAGCAGCTCCCCCTTGGGGGAGGCCTACAATGAGCAGTTCTTC
TRBV5-5	TRBJ2-3	NA	NA	CASSLVREQGTDTQYF	TGTGCCAGCAGCTTGGTACGGGAGCAGGGCACAGATACGCAGTATTTT
TRBV23-1	TRBJ1-5	NA	NA	CASSQSRSGSNQPQHF	TGCGCCAGCAGTCAATCGCGGTCAGGGAGCAATCAGCCCCAGCATTTT
TRBV11-2	TRBJ2-5	NA	NA	CASSQINAVRETQYF	TGTGCCAGCAGTCAAATCAACGCAGTCCGGGAGACCCAGTACTTC
TRBV27	TRBJ2-3	NA	TRBD2	CASSSPRVASGRVAGDTQYF	TGTGCCAGCAGTTCCCCCAGGGTGGCTAGCGGGAGGGTTGCAGGAGATACGCAGTATTTT
TRBV9	TRBJ2-1	NA	NA	CASSPGHPYNEQFF	TGTGCCAGCAGCCCCGGGCACCCCTACAATGAGCAGTTCTTC
TRBV6-1	TRBJ1-5	NA	NA	CASRGNSNQPQHF	TGTGCCAGCAGAGGTAATAGCAATCAGCCCCAGCATTTT
TRBV2	TRBJ2-7	NA	TRBD2	CARNPGKRLAGISYEQYF	TGTGCCCGGAACCCGGGCAAAAGACTAGCGGGGATCTCCTACGAGCAGTACTTC
TRBV4-1	TRBJ1-5	NA	NA	CASSPERGGPNQPQHF	TGCGCCAGCAGCCCCGAGAGGGGGGGCCCCAATCAGCCCCAGCATTTT
TRBV4-1	TRBJ1-3	NA	NA	CASSQGGGSGNTIYF	TGCGCCAGCAGCCAAGGCGGGGGCTCTGGAAACACCATATATTTT
TRBV7-9	TRBJ2-1	NA	TRBD2	CASTTGGAREQFF	TGTGCCAGCACCACCGGGGGGGCCAGAGAGCAGTTCTTC
TRBV18	TRBJ2-5	NA	NA	CASSPGRGRGETQYF	TGTGCCAGCTCACCAGGGCGGGGCAGGGGAGAGACCCAGTACTTC
TRBV5-4	TRBJ2-2	NA	NA	CASSLARNTGELFF	TGTGCCAGCAGCTTGGCACGAAACACCGGGGAGCTGTTTTTT
TRBV5-1	TRBJ2-7	NA	TRBD2	CASSWASGDPYEQYF	TGCGCCAGCAGCTGGGCTAGCGGGGATCCCTACGAGCAGTACTTC
TRBV13	TRBJ1-2	NA	NA	CASSLVLRDYGYTF	TGTGCCAGCAGCTTAGTTCTGCGGGACTATGGCTACACCTTC
TRBV28	TRBJ2-7	NA	NA	CASSLGGRRSYEQYF	TGTGCCAGCAGTTTAGGAGGGAGGCGCTCCTACGAGCAGTACTTC
TRBV5-5	TRBJ1-2	NA	NA	CASSLEGIYGYTF	TGTGCCAGCAGCTTGGAGGGGATCTATGGCTACACCTTC
TRBV7-2	TRBJ2-7	NA	TRBD2	CASSFTSGAYEQYF	TGTGCCAGCAGCTTCACTAGCGGGGCGTACGAGCAGTACTTC
TRBV19	TRBJ2-2	NA	TRBD1	CASRGDRVENGELFF	TGTGCCAGTAGGGGAGACAGGGTGGAGAACGGGGAGCTGTTTTTT
TRBV5-6	TRBJ2-3	NA	NA	CASSNDRGGSTDTQYF	TGTGCCAGCAGCAATGACCGGGGTGGTAGCACAGATACGCAGTATTTT
TRBV7-2	TRBJ2-1	NA	TRBD2	CASSSGLAKYNEQFF	TGTGCCAGCAGCTCGGGACTAGCGAAGTACAATGAGCAGTTCTTC
TRBV6-5	TRBJ1-5	NA	TRBD1	CASSWGQGNQPQHF	TGTGCCAGCAGCTGGGGACAGGGCAATCAGCCCCAGCATTTT
TRBV5-6	TRBJ2-2	NA	TRBD2	CASSPRRLAGVTGELFF	TGTGCCAGCAGCCCACGTCGTTTAGCGGGGGTTACCGGGGAGCTGTTTTTT
TRBV29-1	TRBJ2-3	NA	NA	CSVVGDTQYF	TGCAGCGTTGTAGGGGATACGCAGTATTTT
TRBV6-5	TRBJ1-2	once	NA	CASSVAGALNYGYTF	TGTGCCAGCAGTGTGGCCGGGGCCCTTAACTATGGCTACACCTTC
TRBV27	TRBJ2-7	once	NA	CASSFTGSSYEQYF	TGTGCCAGCAGTTTCACAGGGAGCTCCTACGAGCAGTACTTC
TRBV7-9	TRBJ2-6	NA	NA	CASSLGLASGANVLTF	TGTGCCAGCAGCTTAGGTTTAGCATCTGGGGCCAACGTCCTGACTTTC
TRBV11-2	TRBJ2-3	NA	NA	CASSFGGEATDTQYF	TGTGCCAGCAGCTTCGGCGGGGAGGCGACAGATACGCAGTATTTT
TRBV5-1	TRBJ2-6	NA	NA	CASSLADSGSSGANVLTF	TGCGCCAGCAGCTTGGCGGACAGCGGCTCCTCTGGGGCCAACGTCCTGACTTTC
TRBV29-1	TRBJ1-1	NA	NA	CSALRDGYTEAFF	TGCAGCGCCTTGCGGGACGGATACACTGAAGCTTTCTTT
TRBV19	TRBJ2-3	NA	TRBD2	CASSIGLAGGTDTQYF	TGTGCCAGTAGTATCGGGCTAGCGGGGGGCACAGATACGCAGTATTTT
TRBV7-9	TRBJ1-3	NA	NA	CASSPTGYSGNTIYF	TGTGCCAGCAGCCCAACAGGGTATAGTGGAAACACCATATATTTT
TRBV7-2	TRBJ2-2	few	TRBD2	CASSQIRTSGGARELFF	TGTGCCAGCAGCCAGATCCGGACTAGCGGGGGGGCCCGGGAGCTGTTTTTT
TRBV2	TRBJ1-1	NA	NA	CASSESSGGNTEAFF	TGTGCCAGCAGTGAATCCTCGGGGGGGAACACTGAAGCTTTCTTT
TRBV11-3	TRBJ2-2	NA	TRBD1	CASSLNRQGAGNTGELFF	TGTGCCAGCAGCTTAAATAGACAGGGGGCCGGTAACACCGGGGAGCTGTTTTTT
TRBV11-2	TRBJ2-7	NA	NA	CASSLRGEQYF	TGTGCCAGCAGCTTACGGGGCGAGCAGTACTTC
TRBV30	TRBJ2-7	NA	NA	CAWSRPLLKQYF	TGTGCCTGGAGTAGGCCCCTCCTAAAGCAGTACTTC
TRBV5-4	TRBJ2-1	NA	TRBD2	CASSGLAVINNEQFF	TGTGCCAGCAGCGGTCTAGCGGTAATAAACAATGAGCAGTTCTTC
TRBV27	TRBJ1-2	NA	TRBD1	CASSFKGTGGTGGYTF	TGTGCCAGCAGTTTCAAGGGGACAGGGGGCACGGGTGGCTACACCTTC
TRBV6-6	TRBJ2-5	NA	NA	CASGSFEETQYF	TGTGCCAGCGGGTCTTTCGAAGAGACCCAGTACTTC
TRBV5-1	TRBJ2-5	NA	NA	CASSPLGRQPQETQYF	TGCGCCAGCAGCCCCCTGGGTCGACAGCCCCAAGAGACCCAGTACTTC
TRBV9	TRBJ2-1	once	NA	CASSVGGLYNEQFF	TGTGCCAGCAGCGTAGGGGGGCTCTACAATGAGCAGTTCTTC
TRBV7-2	TRBJ2-7	NA	NA	CASSPWGLEQYF	TGTGCCAGCAGCCCGTGGGGACTCGAGCAGTACTTC
TRBV9	TRBJ2-1	NA	TRBD2	CASSVAGSGGNEQFF	TGTGCCAGCAGCGTAGCTGGTAGCGGGGGCAATGAGCAGTTCTTC
TRBV2	TRBJ2-7	NA	TRBD2	CASTEGTSGREQYF	TGTGCCAGCACCGAGGGGACTAGCGGGAGGGAGCAGTACTTC
TRBV6-1	TRBJ2-5	NA	TRBD1	CASSEGTGGQETQYF	TGTGCCAGCAGTGAAGGGACAGGGGGCCAAGAGACCCAGTACTTC
TRBV5-6	TRBJ1-2	NA	NA	CASSLGKNYGYTF	TGTGCCAGCAGCCTAGGAAAGAACTATGGCTACACCTTC
TRBV6-5	TRBJ1-1	NA	NA	CASSYSRLNTEAFF	TGTGCCAGCAGTTACTCGAGACTGAACACTGAAGCTTTCTTT
TRBV5-1	TRBJ2-7	NA	NA	CASSFTGWTYEQYF	TGCGCCAGCAGCTTTACAGGGTGGACCTACGAGCAGTACTTC
TRBV5-5	TRBJ1-1	NA	NA	CASSLVAGAGTEAFF	TGTGCCAGCAGCTTGGTCGCCGGGGCCGGAACTGAAGCTTTCTTT
TRBV6-5	TRBJ1-1	NA	NA	CASSYGGMNTEAFF	TGTGCCAGCAGTTACGGAGGCATGAACACTGAAGCTTTCTTT
TRBV4-3	TRBJ2-7	NA	TRBD2	CASSQVASGDYEQYF	TGCGCCAGCAGCCAAGTAGCTAGCGGGGACTACGAGCAGTACTTC
TRBV5-1	TRBJ2-1	once	TRBD1	CASSPGQGSYNEQFF	TGCGCCAGCAGCCCGGGACAGGGGTCCTACAATGAGCAGTTCTTC
TRBV11-3	TRBJ1-6	NA	TRBD1	CASSTGDSFNSPLHF	TGTGCCAGCAGCACGGGGGACAGCTTTAATTCACCCCTCCACTTT
TRBV6-1	TRBJ1-1	NA	NA	CASSLSGPTTEAFF	TGTGCCAGCAGTTTATCGGGCCCCACCACTGAAGCTTTCTTT